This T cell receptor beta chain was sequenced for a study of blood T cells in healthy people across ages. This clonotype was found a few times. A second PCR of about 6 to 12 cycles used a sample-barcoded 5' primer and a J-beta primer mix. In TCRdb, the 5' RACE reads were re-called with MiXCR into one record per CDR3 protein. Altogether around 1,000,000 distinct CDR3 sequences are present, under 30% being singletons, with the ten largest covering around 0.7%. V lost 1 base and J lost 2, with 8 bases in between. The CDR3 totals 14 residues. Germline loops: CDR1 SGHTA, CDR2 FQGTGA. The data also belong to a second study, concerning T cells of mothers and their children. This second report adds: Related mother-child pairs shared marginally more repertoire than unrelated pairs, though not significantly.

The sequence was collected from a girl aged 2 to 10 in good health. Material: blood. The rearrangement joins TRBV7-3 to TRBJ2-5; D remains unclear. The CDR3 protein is CASSLMGPQETQYF. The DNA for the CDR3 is TGTGCCAGCAGCTTAATGGGCCCACAAGAGACCCAGTACTTC.